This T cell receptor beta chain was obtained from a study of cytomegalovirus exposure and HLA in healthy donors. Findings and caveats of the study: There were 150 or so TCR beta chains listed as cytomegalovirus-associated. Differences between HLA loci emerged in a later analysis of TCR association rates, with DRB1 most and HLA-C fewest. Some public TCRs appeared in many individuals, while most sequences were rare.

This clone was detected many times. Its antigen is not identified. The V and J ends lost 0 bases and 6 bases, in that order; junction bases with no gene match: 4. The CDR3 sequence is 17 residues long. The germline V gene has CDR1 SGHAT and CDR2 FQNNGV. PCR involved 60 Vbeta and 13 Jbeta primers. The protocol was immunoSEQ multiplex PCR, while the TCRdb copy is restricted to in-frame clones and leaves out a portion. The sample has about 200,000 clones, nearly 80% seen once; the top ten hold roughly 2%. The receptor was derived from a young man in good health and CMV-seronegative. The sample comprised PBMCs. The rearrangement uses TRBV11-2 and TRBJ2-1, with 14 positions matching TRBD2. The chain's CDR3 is CASSLDRLAGGGNEQFF. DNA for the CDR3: TGTGCCAGCAGCTTAGATCGACTAGCGGGAGGGGGCAATGAGCAGTTCTTC.